These 14 T cell receptor beta chains were sequenced from one sample in a study of siplizumab effects on memory and regulatory T cells. Sequencing was performed with immunoSEQ multiplex PCR; in TCRdb, only in-frame clones are kept and a portion is missing. The data show some 110,000 clones, over 90% seen once. Sequencing used Tregs sorted from blood. Receptors were obtained from a human donor in good health.

The V call is TRBV7-3, the J call TRBJ2-7; 9 bases map to TRBD2. This CDR3 region has 14 residues. The V segment lost 2 bases and the J segment 7 bases; nucleotides outside the gene matches: 6. Germline V gene sequence: CDR1 SGHTA, CDR2 FQGTGA. CDR3 in DNA: TGTGCCAGCAGCTTAGTGGGGACTAGCAGGGAGCAGTACTTC. Translation gives CASSLVGTSREQYF.

The chain joins TRBV19 to TRBJ1-2; tentatively, D is TRBD1 (5 bases). Germline CDR1 and CDR2: LNHDA and SQIVND (reference sequence). CDR3 length: 15 residues. Trimming stripped 1 base from V and 4 bases from J, with 13 bases between. This chain's CDR3 is CASSIAGTAFYGYTF. For the CDR3, the DNA is TGTGCCAGTAGTATAGCAGGGACCGCCTTCTATGGCTACACCTTC.

J is TRBJ2-7 and V is TRBV7-9, with D hard to call. The CDR3 is 15 residues long. Germline V gene sequence: CDR1 SEHNR, CDR2 FQNEAQ (reference sequence). V lost 3 bases and J 1 base, leaving 13 bases between the germline ends. The CDR3 nucleotides read TGTGCCAGCAGCTTCTGGCCAGATTTTTCCTACGAGCAGTACTTC. This translates into CASSFWPDFSYEQYF.

The CDR3 DNA sequence: TGTGCCAGCAGCCCATGGGACAGGGGATACACTGAAGCTTTCTTT. Translation: CASSPWDRGYTEAFF. The chain employs TRBV11-1 and TRBJ1-1; 10 nucleotides align to TRBD1. The CDR3 totals 15 residues. V shed 5 bases, J shed 3 bases, and the junction held 6 bases outside the gene matches. In germline, CDR1 is SGHAT, CDR2 FQDESV (reference sequence).

The V gene is TRBV14, the J gene TRBJ1-1, with D unclear. The length of the CDR3 is 16 residues. Germline V gene sequence: CDR1 SGHDN, CDR2 FVKESK. The ends were cut back, 4 bases at V and 4 bases at J, with 19 bases in the middle. The CDR3 here is CASSPVRGSRGTEAFF. The CDR3 DNA follows: TGTGCCAGCAGCCCAGTACGGGGTAGTCGGGGCACTGAAGCTTTCTTT.

The chain couples TRBV7-9 to TRBJ1-2; D may be TRBD1 (6 bases). CDR1 is SEHNR and CDR2 is FQNEAQ in the germline V gene (reference sequence). V lost 5 bases, J lost 6 bases, and 19 bases lay in between. The CDR3 contains 15 residues. CDR3 loop: CASSAGAGQRNGYTF. CDR3 bases: TGTGCCAGCAGCGCGGGAGCGGGACAACGCAATGGCTACACCTTC.

V and J are TRBV4-1 and TRBJ1-1; no definite D call. Looked up from germline, CDR1 is MGHRA and CDR2 is YSYEKL. The V gene lost 1 base and the J gene lost 0 bases, with 12 bases spanning the gap. The CDR3 is made up of 16 amino acids. The DNA of the CDR3 is TGCGCCAGCAGCCAAGTATCAGTGAATATGAACACTGAAGCTTTCTTT. Protein: CASSQVSVNMNTEAFF.

This chain joins TRBV30 and TRBJ2-1; 7 bases fit TRBD2. The CDR3 totals 16 residues. V dropped 5 bases and J dropped 2; count of bases not matched to a gene: 12. Germline-derived CDR1 and CDR2 are GTSNPN and SVGIG (reference sequence). The CDR3 DNA is TGTGCCTGGCCCGCACGACCAGCGGGACCCTACAATGAGCAGTTCTTC. Translating gives CAWPARPAGPYNEQFF.

The DNA for the CDR3 is TGTGCCAGCATCAAACAGAGAATATACGAGCAGTACTTC. Amino acids: CASIKQRIYEQYF. The chain employs TRBV2 and TRBJ2-7, with D hard to call. Germline CDR1 and CDR2: SNHLY and FYNNEI. CDR3 length: 13 residues. V lost 7 bases and J 4 bases, leaving 14 bases between the germline ends.

J is TRBJ1-1 and V is TRBV30, with TRBD1 as a possible D gene (5 bases). V lost 5 bases, J lost 11 bases, and 15 bases lay in between. This CDR3 is built from 11 residues. Germline V gene data show CDR1 as GTSNPN and CDR2 as SVGIG (reference sequence). The CDR3 region is CAWGLRDLAFF. In DNA form, the CDR3 reads TGTGCCTGGGGACTCCGGGACTTGGCTTTCTTT.

The rearrangement joins TRBV5-1 to TRBJ1-2; 8 bases map to TRBD1. The CDR3 totals 18 residues. V dropped 0 bases and J dropped 5; count of bases not matched to a gene: 15. Germline V gene sequence: CDR1 SGHRS, CDR2 YFSETQ. The CDR3 DNA reads TGCGCCAGCAGCTTGGGAGGTTATGGGCAGGGGGCCTGGTATGGCTACACCTTC. This gives the protein CASSLGGYGQGAWYGYTF.

The gene calls are TRBV18 and TRBJ2-1; 16 bases are a match to TRBD2. CDR1 and CDR2 (germline): KGHSH, LQKENI. Losses at the gene ends were 6 bases for V and 7 bases for J; bases not matched to a gene: 3. This CDR3 is built from 15 residues. CDR3 nucleotide sequence: TGTGCCAGCTCGCCGGGACTAGCGGGGGGGAATGAGCAGTTCTTC. Translating gives CASSPGLAGGNEQFF.

The V gene is TRBV14, the J gene TRBJ1-1; D ambiguous. CDR1 and CDR2 from the germline V gene are SGHDN and FVKESK. Trimming stripped 1 base from V and 5 bases from J, with 11 bases between. CDR3 length: 14 amino acids. CDR3 in DNA: TGTGCCAGCAGCCAAGGGCGCGGCGGAACTGAAGCTTTCTTT. Encoded protein: CASSQGRGGTEAFF. The complete variable domain, with remaining parts taken from reference TRBV14 and TRBJ1-1, reads EAGVTQFPSHSVIEKGQTVTLRCDPISGHDNLYWYRRVMGKEIKFLLHFVKESKQDESGMPNNRFLAERTGGTYSTLKVQPAELEDSGVYFCASSQGRGGTEAFFGQGTRLTVV.

This chain uses TRBV7-8 with TRBJ2-7; perhaps TRBD1 as D (6 bases). Between the trimmed V and J ends, which lost 2 bases and 3 bases, there was a span of 14 bases. The germline V gene has CDR1 SGHVS and CDR2 FQNEAQ. CDR3 length equals 15 residues. CDR3 sequence reads: CASSLTWGPDYEQYF. For the CDR3, the DNA is TGTGCCAGCAGCTTAACGTGGGGGCCGGACTACGAGCAGTACTTC.